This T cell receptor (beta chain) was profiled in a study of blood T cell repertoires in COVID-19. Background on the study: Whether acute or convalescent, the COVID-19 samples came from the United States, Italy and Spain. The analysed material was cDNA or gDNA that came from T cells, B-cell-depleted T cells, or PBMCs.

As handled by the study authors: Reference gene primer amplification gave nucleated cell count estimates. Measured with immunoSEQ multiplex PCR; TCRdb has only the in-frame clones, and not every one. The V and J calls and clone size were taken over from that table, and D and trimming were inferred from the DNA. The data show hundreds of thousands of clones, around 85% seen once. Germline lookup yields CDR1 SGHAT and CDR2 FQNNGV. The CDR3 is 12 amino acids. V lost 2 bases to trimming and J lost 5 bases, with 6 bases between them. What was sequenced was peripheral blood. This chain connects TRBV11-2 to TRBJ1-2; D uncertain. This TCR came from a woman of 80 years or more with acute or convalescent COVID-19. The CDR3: CASSLSSYGYTF. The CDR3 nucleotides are TGTGCCAGCAGCTTATCCAGTTATGGCTACACCTTC. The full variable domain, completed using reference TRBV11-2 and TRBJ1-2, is EAGVAQSPRYKIIEKRQSVAFWCNPISGHATLYWYQQILGQGPKLLIQFQNNGVVDDSQLPKDRFSAERLKGVDSTLKIQPAKLEDSAVYLCASSLSSYGYTFGSGTRLTVV.